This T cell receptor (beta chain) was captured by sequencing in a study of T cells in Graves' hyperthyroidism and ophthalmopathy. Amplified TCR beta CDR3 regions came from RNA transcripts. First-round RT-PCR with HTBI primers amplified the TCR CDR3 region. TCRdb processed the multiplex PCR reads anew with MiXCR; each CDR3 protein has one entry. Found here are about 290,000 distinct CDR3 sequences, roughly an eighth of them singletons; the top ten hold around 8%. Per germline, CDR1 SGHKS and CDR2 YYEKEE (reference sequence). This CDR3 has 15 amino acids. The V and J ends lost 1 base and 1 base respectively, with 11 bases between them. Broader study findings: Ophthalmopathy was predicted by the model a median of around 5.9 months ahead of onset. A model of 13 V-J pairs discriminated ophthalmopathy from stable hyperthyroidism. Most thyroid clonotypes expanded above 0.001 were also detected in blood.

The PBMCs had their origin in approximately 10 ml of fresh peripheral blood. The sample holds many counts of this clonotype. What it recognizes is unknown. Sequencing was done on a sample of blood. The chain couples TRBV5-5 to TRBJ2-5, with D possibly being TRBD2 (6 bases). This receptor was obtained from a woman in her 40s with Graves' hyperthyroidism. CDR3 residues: CASSLSGSGQETQYF. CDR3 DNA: TGTGCCAGCAGCTTGTCCGGGAGTGGCCAAGAGACCCAGTACTTC.